This T cell receptor (beta chain) stems from a study of blood T cell repertoires in COVID-19 (TCRdb year 2020). Broadly, across the study: Samples from collaborators originated in the United States, Italy and Spain and spanned both the acute and convalescent phases of COVID-19. The prospective study material was composed of cDNA or gDNA derived from T cells, B-cell-depleted T cells, or PBMCs. The dataset comprised deeply sampled blood TCRbeta repertoires from subjects exposed to, actively infected with, or recovered from COVID-19. The repertoires were released in a freely available public database intended as a resource for research on the immune response to SARS-CoV-2. The samples were drawn from the first 160 participants of the ongoing ImmuneRACE study and from under 1,500 subjects provided by 6 global collaborators. Sample metadata almost always included a de-identified subject ID, COVID-19 status, age in years and sex. Where HLA class I and class II types were available, the types were taken from metadata supplied by the sample provider, not from assay-based typing. What the study reported, not specific to this receptor: How much clinical and demographic metadata was included differed by source and by participant, and the metadata was provided uncurated.

Inclusive of the bounding cysteine and phenylalanine, the CDR3 is 13 residues long. Only the CDR3 DNA stays, 39 bases, in frame from base 1. The germline V end is reduced by 1 base and the J end by 6 bases; junction bases left unmatched: 2. The germline V gene encodes CDR1 SGHRS and CDR2 YFSETQ. In the prospective study, participants were about 18 to 95 years old, resided in under 30 geographic areas of the United States, and were enrolled through a virtual design. Cohort assignment in the prospective study relied on participant-reported clinical history from a screening survey and a study questionnaire. Recovered participants in ImmuneRACE Cohort 3 were defined as having two consecutive negative NP/OP PCR tests, clearance from a healthcare professional, or resolution of symptoms. Mobile phlebotomists in the prospective study collected whole blood, serum and a nasopharyngeal or oropharyngeal swab from every participant. Participants in the prospective study had the option to provide additional blood draws and questionnaires over an approximately two-month period. Before DNA extraction, prospective study blood samples were shipped either frozen or at room temperature.

TCRbeta CDR3 regions were amplified from genomic DNA by means of the immunoSEQ Assay, a bias-controlled multiplex PCR. Under the source paper's analysis protocol: The number of nucleated cells in each sample was estimated by amplification of reference gene primers within the assay. To quantify the absolute abundance of each unique TCRbeta CDR3 rearrangement, sequence reads were collapsed and filtered. Productive Simpson clonality was computed per sample as the square root of Simpson's diversity index over productive rearrangements. The table comes from immuneACCESS by way of TCRdb, which keeps in-frame sequences with V and J called. Part of the clones is missing from these tables; in studies checked, under half for an unresolved V gene and the rest for unknown reasons. The V and J calls and clone size are taken from that table; D and trimming were inferred from the DNA. This sample comprises about 230,000 clones, roughly 87% of them detected only once. The leading ten clones occupy under 14% of the sample.

With respect to this clone: No antigen is known for it. Within one base of it there is no much larger clone, and no base qualities were kept.

What was sequenced was PBMCs or T cells enriched from blood (not recorded which). The receptor's source is a man younger than 45 who had recovered from COVID-19. In this chain, TRBV5-1 is recombined with TRBJ1-2; TRBD1 matches 8 bases in the middle. The nucleotide sequence is TGCGCCAGCAGCTTGTCAGGGGGCGATGGCTACACCTTC. This gives the protein CASSLSGGDGYTF. The entire variable domain, with the stretches around the CDR3 drawn from the reference TRBV5-1 and TRBJ1-2 proteins, is KAGVTQTPRYLIKTRGQQVTLSCSPISGHRSVSWYQQTPGQGLQFLFEYFSETQRNKGNFPGRFSGRQFSNSRSEMNVSTLELGDSALYLCASSLSGGDGYTFGSGTRLTVV.